This T cell receptor beta chain was profiled in a study of cytomegalovirus exposure and HLA in healthy donors. Healthy bone marrow donors made up the donor group. The ends lost 10 bases at V and 3 bases at J; junction bases unmatched: 9. CDR3 length: 13 amino acids. The germline V gene encodes CDR1 LNHDA and CDR2 SQIVND (reference sequence). PCR employed 60 Vbeta and 13 Jbeta primers. TCRdb keeps only in-frame clones here, not all; method: immunoSEQ multiplex PCR. The sample contains about 140,000 clones, 65% to 75% of which appear only once. The TCR was taken from a man aged 55-75 years in good health and CMV-seronegative. Sequencing used PBMCs. The chain links TRBV19 to TRBJ2-7, with 7 nucleotides matching TRBD1. The CDR3, as DNA: TGTGCCACCGGACAGGCCTTGAGCTACGAGCAGTACTTC. Translation gives CATGQALSYEQYF. Full variable domain (outside the CDR3, taken from reference TRBV19 and TRBJ2-7): DGGITQSPKYLFRKEGQNVTLSCEQNLNHDAMYWYRQDPGQGLRLIYYSQIVNDFQKGDIAEGYSVSREKKESFPLTVTSAQKNPTAFYLCATGQALSYEQYFGPGTRLTVT.